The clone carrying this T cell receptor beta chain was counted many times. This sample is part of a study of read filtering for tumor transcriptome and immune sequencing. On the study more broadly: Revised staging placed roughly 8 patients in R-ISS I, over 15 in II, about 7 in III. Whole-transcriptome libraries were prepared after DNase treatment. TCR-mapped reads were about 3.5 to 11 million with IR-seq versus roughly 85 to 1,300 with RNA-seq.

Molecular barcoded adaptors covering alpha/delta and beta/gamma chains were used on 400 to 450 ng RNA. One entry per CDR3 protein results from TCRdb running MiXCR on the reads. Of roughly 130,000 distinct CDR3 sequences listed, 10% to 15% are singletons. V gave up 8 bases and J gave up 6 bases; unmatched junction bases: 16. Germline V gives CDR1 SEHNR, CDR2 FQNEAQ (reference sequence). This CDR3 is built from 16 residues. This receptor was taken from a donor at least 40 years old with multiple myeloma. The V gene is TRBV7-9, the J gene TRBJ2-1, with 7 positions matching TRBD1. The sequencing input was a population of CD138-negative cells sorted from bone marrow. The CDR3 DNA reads TGTGCCAGCCAGCCCCCCGGACAGGAGCTTTCCAATGAGCAGTTCTTC. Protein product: CASQPPGQELSNEQFF.